The T cell receptor beta chain described here comes from a study of shared clonotypes between healthy human individuals. The study, taken as a whole, reports: Clonotypes shared by all four sorted-subset donors had higher generation probabilities than non-shared clonotypes.

About this clone: Antigen specificity is unknown.

Deep was the level at which the assay was run. Sequencing used immunoSEQ multiplex PCR; TCRdb keeps in-frame clones, though not all of them. The sample includes roughly 2.4 million clones, 90% to 97% of them seen just once. CD4+ cells underwent separation, giving CD45RA+ naive and CD45RA-negative memory subsets. With V trimmed by 2 bases and J by 10 bases, 3 bases remained unmatched. The CDR3 is made up of 13 amino acids. CDR1 SGHNT and CDR2 YYREEE come from the germline V gene (reference sequence). The chain recombines TRBV5-4 with TRBJ2-1; 10 nucleotides match TRBD2. The sequenced material came from naive CD4+ T cells sorted from blood. The subset denotes: CD45RA+ positively selected. This TCR derives from a man younger than 35 in good health. For the CDR3, the DNA is TGTGCCAGCAGCTTTACTAGCGGGAAGGAGCAGTTCTTC. Its protein product is CASSFTSGKEQFF.